A single T cell receptor (beta chain) is shown here with its context. Antigen unknown. Repertoires were generated with immunoSEQ multiplex PCR, while TCRdb's copy carries only in-frame clones and drops some. The sample shows some 110,000 clones, around 89% of them seen only once. These data come from a study of T cell responses to AZD1222 COVID-19 vaccine. Trimming took 1 base from V and 2 from J; bases not matched to a gene: 10. The CDR3 has 17 amino acids. CDR1 is SQVTM and CDR2 is ANQGSEA in the germline V gene. Regarding the study as a whole: Regions 160-218 and 743-854 held dominance among vaccine-associated CD4 TCRs, which spanned spike. Close to half of all spike-specific TCRs reportedly target regions of the variants that are unmutated. The study identified only six AZD1222 recipients as seropositive at baseline.

The sequencing here drew on peripheral blood, taken on day 0 of AZD1222 vaccination. The receptor comes from an adult in good health. The rearrangement joins TRBV29-1 to TRBJ2-4, with TRBD1 matching 8 bases. The CDR3 loop is CSVEGTTGAPPKNIQYF. The CDR3 nucleotides are TGCAGCGTTGAAGGTACGACAGGGGCGCCTCCCAAAAACATTCAGTACTTC. Complete variable domain (other parts from reference TRBV29-1 and TRBJ2-4): SAVISQKPSRDICQRGTSLTIQCQVDSQVTMMFWYRQQPGQSLTLIATANQGSEATYESGFVIDKFPISRPNLTFSTLTVSNMSPEDSSIYLCSVEGTTGAPPKNIQYFGAGTRLSVL.